This paragraph reports one TCR beta chain. Antigen unknown. Germline V lookup: CDR1 SGDLS, CDR2 YYNGEE. V gave up 4 bases and J gave up 7 bases; unmatched junction bases: 11. The CDR3 has 17 residues. The data were obtained in a study of T cell responses to AZD1222 COVID-19 vaccine. The data were produced by immunoSEQ multiplex PCR, yet TCRdb's version contains in-frame clones alone and is incomplete. This sample has roughly 120,000 clones, with approximately 90% found just once. General observations from the study: Baseline seropositives among AZD1222 recipients totaled only five to seven.

This specimen consisted of peripheral blood, obtained on day 0 of AZD1222 vaccination. The V gene is TRBV9, the J gene TRBJ2-2; TRBD2 matches 12 bases. The origin of this receptor is an adult in good health. The CDR3 here is CASSSRLAGVGGGELFF. The CDR3 bases are TGTGCCAGCAGCTCAAGACTAGCGGGAGTGGGTGGCGGGGAGCTGTTTTTT.